Below, 12 T cell receptor beta chains from the same sample are listed, as sequenced in a study of control samples from healthy donors and cancer patients. This table comes from immunoSEQ multiplex PCR, and its TCRdb copy is limited to in-frame clones, with some not included. Of some 130,000 clones in the sample, 85% to 95% were seen once. Material: PBMCs. Receptor source: a man between 50 and 59 years old with head and neck cancer.

The J gene is TRBJ2-2, the V gene TRBV4-1, with no clear D. This CDR3 contains 16 residues. Germline CDR1 is MGHRA and CDR2 is YSYEKL. V gave up 0 bases and J gave up 1 base, with 9 bases separating them. The CDR3 DNA sequence: TGCGCCAGCAGCCAAGATCTTGAGGAGAACACCGGGGAGCTGTTTTTT. This gives the protein CASSQDLEENTGELFF.

The genes are TRBV5-4 and TRBJ2-2; D is unclear. V gave up 4 bases and J gave up 4 bases, with 14 bases separating them. The germline V gene has CDR1 SGHNT and CDR2 YYREEE (reference sequence). The CDR3 sequence is 15 residues long. CDR3: CASSAGREGTGELFF. The CDR3 bases are TGTGCCAGCAGCGCCGGACGCGAAGGCACCGGGGAGCTGTTTTTT. Based on the CDR3 plus reference TRBV5-4 and TRBJ2-2, the full variable domain is ETGVTQSPTHLIKTRGQQVTLRCSSQSGHNTVSWYQQALGQGPQFIFQYYREEENGRGNFPPRFSGLQFPNYSSELNVNALELDDSALYLCASSAGREGTGELFFGEGSRLTVL.

This chain links TRBV12-5 with TRBJ1-3; D unclear. Germline V lookup: CDR1 LGHNT, CDR2 FRNRAP. There are 13 residues in the CDR3. The germline V and J ends were trimmed by 7 bases and 0 bases, with 7 bases remaining between them. This chain's CDR3 is CASATDSGNTIYF. CDR3 bases: TGTGCTAGTGCTACAGACTCTGGAAACACCATATATTTT.

The V gene is TRBV5-1, the J gene TRBJ2-7; tentatively, D is TRBD2 (7 bases). This CDR3 spans 14 amino acids. V was clipped by 4 bases and J by 6 bases, with 17 bases between them. CDR1 is SGHRS and CDR2 is YFSETQ in the germline V gene. The CDR3 region has the DNA TGCGCCAGCAGCGGGAGGGGGGCTTTCCGCGAGCAGTACTTC. Its protein is CASSGRGAFREQYF. Variable domain in full (rest from reference TRBV5-1 and TRBJ2-7): KAGVTQTPRYLIKTRGQQVTLSCSPISGHRSVSWYQQTPGQGLQFLFEYFSETQRNKGNFPGRFSGRQFSNSRSEMNVSTLELGDSALYLCASSGRGAFREQYFGPGTRLTVT.

The rearrangement joins TRBV6-5 to TRBJ1-5; D is unresolved. The CDR3 is 15 residues long. V was shortened by 8 bases and J by 5 bases, with 19 bases between the two germline ends. The V gene's germline CDR1 is MNHEY and CDR2 SVGAGI. The CDR3 protein is CASGMGSGGYQPQHF. CDR3 DNA sequence: TGTGCCAGCGGAATGGGATCGGGAGGTTATCAGCCCCAGCATTTT.

This sequence joins TRBV7-8 and TRBJ2-2; no firm D call. From germline, CDR1 is SGHVS and CDR2 FQNEAQ. Trimming stripped 3 bases from V and 4 bases from J, with 3 bases between. This CDR3 comprises 12 residues. The CDR3 here is CASSFVTGELFF. In nucleotides, the CDR3 is TGTGCCAGCAGCTTCGTCACCGGGGAGCTGTTTTTT.

As DNA, the CDR3 is TGTGCCTGGACCGTCTATTCGACAGGGACCGAGCAGTACTTC. Amino acid sequence: CAWTVYSTGTEQYF. The chain combines TRBV30 with TRBJ2-7, with TRBD1 identical over 7 bases. This CDR3 contains 14 residues. V shed 4 bases and J 6 bases; nucleotides not matched to a gene: 12. Germline V lookup: CDR1 GTSNPN, CDR2 SVGIG (reference sequence).

The rearrangement links TRBV27 to TRBJ1-2; TRBD1 aligns across 7 bases. Germline V gene lookup returns CDR1 MNHEY and CDR2 SMNVEV (reference sequence). This CDR3 is built from 17 residues. V lost 1 base and J lost 8; bases outside the gene matches: 16. CDR3 in DNA: TGTGCCAGCAGTTTATACCCTCGAATCCGGGACAGCCGCGGCTACACCTTC. This gives the protein CASSLYPRIRDSRGYTF.

The chain combines TRBV24-1 with TRBJ2-1; no clear D gene. The CDR3 has 13 residues. CDR1 KGHDR and CDR2 SFDVKD come from the germline V gene. V lost 7 bases to trimming and J lost 6 bases, with 12 bases between them. The CDR3 here is CATRGRLSNEQFF. The CDR3 region has the DNA TGTGCCACCAGGGGTAGGCTAAGCAATGAGCAGTTCTTC.

The V gene is TRBV12-5, the J gene TRBJ1-2; possible D gene TRBD1, 6 bases. This CDR3 is 16 amino acids long. Trimming took 1 base from V and 4 from J, leaving 16 bases between them. Germline CDR1 LGHNT, CDR2 FRNRAP. This CDR3 reads CASGLEVGGPLYGYTF. The CDR3 nucleotides read TGTGCTAGTGGTTTGGAAGTAGGGGGTCCCCTCTATGGCTACACCTTC.

CDR3 DNA sequence: TGTGCCAGCAGCTTGTCGGGTCTAGGCGGGGCAGATACGCAGTATTTT. Translating gives CASSLSGLGGADTQYF. The chain couples TRBV5-4 to TRBJ2-3, with D possibly TRBD2 on 6 matching bases. Trimming cost V 1 base and J 4 bases, with 16 bases left between them. From germline, CDR1 is SGHNT and CDR2 YYREEE (reference sequence). CDR3 length: 16 residues.

The gene calls are TRBV30 and TRBJ1-1; TRBD1 matches 7 bases. Germline V gene lookup returns CDR1 GTSNPN and CDR2 SVGIG (reference sequence). CDR3 size: 14 residues. The junction had 13 bases not matched to a gene; V was cut back by 4 bases and J by 8 bases. The CDR3, as DNA: TGTGCCTGGACCAGGGGGATCGCCACCACCGAAGCTTTCTTT. Its translation: CAWTRGIATTEAFF.